The next 25 T cell receptor beta chains were all read from a single sample in a study of cytotoxic CD8 clonotypes in ibrutinib-treated CLL. Libraries were prepared by immunoSEQ multiplex PCR; TCRdb keeps only in-frame clonotypes and omits some of them. The sample includes about 140,000 clones, 65% to 85% seen only once; the top ten take about 7.6%. Sequencing used PBMCs, obtained after 36 months of ibrutinib treatment. These receptors were collected from a human donor with chronic lymphocytic leukemia.

The genes are TRBV4-1 and TRBJ2-5; D is ambiguous. This CDR3 region has 15 residues. Germline loops: CDR1 MGHRA, CDR2 YSYEKL. V was pared by 1 base and J by 0 bases, with 9 bases between. The CDR3 sequence: CASSQAATYQETQYF. CDR3 DNA: TGCGCCAGCAGCCAAGCAGCGACGTACCAAGAGACCCAGTACTTC.

This clone has at least ten counts. This chain joins TRBV19 and TRBJ1-6; D is unclear. CDR1 is LNHDA, CDR2 SQIVND, per germline (reference sequence). V was clipped by 5 bases and J by 7 bases, with 18 bases between them. CDR3 length: 16 amino acids. The CDR3 reads CASSPISSPTNSPLHF. As DNA, the CDR3 is TGTGCCAGTAGTCCGATCTCCTCTCCTACAAATTCACCCCTCCACTTT.

The V gene is TRBV9, the J gene TRBJ2-1, with D possibly TRBD1 on 5 matching bases. Trimming removed 2 bases at V and 2 bases at J, with 8 bases between. Germline-derived CDR1 and CDR2 are SGDLS and YYNGEE. The CDR3 consists of 14 residues. The DNA for the CDR3 is TGTGCCAGCAGCGTGGGCAGGGCCTACAATGAGCAGTTCTTC. It encodes CASSVGRAYNEQFF.

The chain links TRBV5-6 to TRBJ1-1, with D tentatively TRBD1 (5 bases). Germline lookup yields CDR1 SGHDT and CDR2 YYEEEE. V lost 5 bases, J lost 0 bases, and 14 bases lay in between. This CDR3 has 15 amino acids. DNA of the CDR3: TGTGCCAGCAGATCTTGGGACGGAATGAACACTGAAGCTTTCTTT. Protein: CASRSWDGMNTEAFF.

This clone was counted a few times. The chain combines TRBV7-3 with TRBJ1-1; D gene ambiguous. In germline, CDR1 is SGHTA, CDR2 FQGTGA. Trimming took 0 bases from V and 4 from J, leaving 9 bases between them. CDR3 length: 14 residues. CDR3 sequence (DNA): TGTGCCAGCAGCTTAACATCTTCGGGCACTGAAGCTTTCTTT. This translates into CASSLTSSGTEAFF.

V is TRBV11-3 and J is TRBJ2-5, with 11 bases fitting TRBD1. Germline CDR1 SGHNT, CDR2 YENEEA. V dropped 5 bases and J dropped 5; count of bases not matched to a gene: 7. The CDR3 has 15 residues. CDR3 nucleotides: TGTGCCAGCAGCGTGGACAGGGGGCGACATGAGACCCAGTACTTC. Translating gives CASSVDRGRHETQYF.

The V and J genes are TRBV20-1 and TRBJ2-7; D is ambiguous. Per the germline V gene, CDR1 is DFQATT and CDR2 is SNEGSKA (reference sequence). The germline V and J ends were trimmed by 3 bases and 4 bases, with 7 bases remaining between them. The CDR3 contains 11 residues. The CDR3 DNA sequence: TGCAGTGCTAGGGAGACATACGAGCAGTACTTC. Translation: CSARETYEQYF.

This rearrangement joins TRBV6-6 to TRBJ2-7; D not resolved. The CDR3 totals 12 residues. The V and J ends lost 5 bases and 5 bases respectively, with 10 bases between them. The germline V gene has CDR1 MNHNY and CDR2 SVGAGI (reference sequence). DNA of the CDR3: TGTGCCAGCAGTCTCGAGCCACACGAGCAGTACTTC. Translation gives CASSLEPHEQYF.

There are many counts of this clone. The J gene is TRBJ2-1, the V gene TRBV5-6; the D is unclear. The CDR3 has 16 residues. With 1 base removed from V and 5 bases from J, the gap between germline ends came to 16 bases. Germline V gives CDR1 SGHDT, CDR2 YYEEEE. This CDR3 reads CASSLSLGYNNNEQFF. DNA for the CDR3: TGTGCCAGCAGCTTGTCGCTGGGGTACAATAACAATGAGCAGTTCTTC.

V usage is TRBV10-3 and J usage is TRBJ1-6; tentatively, D is TRBD1 (6 bases). The ends were cut back, 6 bases at V and 9 bases at J, with 15 bases in the middle. The CDR3 is 14 amino acids. Germline-derived CDR1 and CDR2 are ENHRY and SYGVKD. The CDR3 protein is CAISDRGGSSPLHF. CDR3 sequence (DNA): TGTGCCATCAGCGATCGGGGGGGCAGTTCACCCCTCCACTTT.

CDR3 bases: TGCGCCAGCAGCTTGGGTATGCAGTCGGAGTTCTTC. Protein sequence: CASSLGMQSEFF. This chain connects TRBV5-1 to TRBJ2-1; D is unresolved. This CDR3 contains 12 residues. Germline V CDR1 and CDR2: SGHRS, YFSETQ. Trimming shortened V by 0 bases and J by 14 bases, and 12 bases separated the two germline ends.

This chain links TRBV7-9 with TRBJ2-1, with 10 bases identical to TRBD1. Germline V lookup: CDR1 SEHNR, CDR2 FQNEAQ (reference sequence). The CDR3 totals 14 residues. V lost 4 bases to trimming and J lost 9 bases; unmatched junction nucleotides: 6. The CDR3 region is CASSSGQGIGEQFF. CDR3 bases: TGTGCCAGCAGCTCGGGACAGGGGATAGGTGAGCAGTTCTTC.

The chain couples TRBV11-1 to TRBJ2-5; TRBD2 matches at 12 bases. The CDR3 length is 15 residues. Germline CDR1 reads SGHAT; CDR2 reads FQDESV (reference sequence). The V gene end was trimmed by 5 bases and the J gene end by 4 bases; junction bases not matched to a gene: 5. The CDR3 is CASSPLLAGGETQYF. The CDR3 DNA follows: TGTGCCAGCAGCCCGTTACTAGCGGGAGGAGAGACCCAGTACTTC.

The V and J genes are TRBV15 and TRBJ2-1, with TRBD2 identical over 10 bases. Germline trimming cut 6 bases from V and 7 bases from J; bases unmatched to any gene: 6. The germline CDR1 and CDR2 sequences are LNHNV and YYDKDF (reference sequence). The CDR3 length is 14 residues. CDR3 protein: CATSSGLARNEQFF. The CDR3 DNA is TGTGCCACCAGTTCGGGACTAGCGCGAAATGAGCAGTTCTTC. Based on the CDR3 plus reference TRBV15 and TRBJ2-1, the full variable domain is DAMVIQNPRYQVTQFGKPVTLSCSQTLNHNVMYWYQQKSSQAPKLLFHYYDKDFNNEADTPDNFQSRRPNTSFCFLDIRSPGLGDTAMYLCATSSGLARNEQFFGPGTRLTVL.

The chain combines TRBV5-4 with TRBJ1-1; 7 bases agree with TRBD1. CDR1 is SGHNT and CDR2 is YYREEE in the germline V gene (reference sequence). V lost 0 bases and J lost 5; bases outside the gene matches: 4. The CDR3 runs 14 residues. CDR3 nucleotides: TGTGCCAGCAGCTTGGAGACAGGGCGGACTGAAGCTTTCTTT. This sequence encodes CASSLETGRTEAFF.

The rearrangement uses TRBV7-8 and TRBJ1-5; D is unresolved. Germline assignment: CDR1 SGHVS and CDR2 FQNEAQ. The V end was cut by 1 base, the J end by 1 base, with 11 bases between. This CDR3 has 16 amino acids. CDR3 sequence: CASSLGEAYSNQPQHF. CDR3 sequence (DNA): TGTGCCAGCAGCTTAGGGGAGGCGTACAGCAATCAGCCCCAGCATTTT.

V is TRBV6-5 and J is TRBJ2-1, with TRBD2 as a possible D gene (5 bases). The ends were cut back, 6 bases at V and 4 bases at J, with 16 bases in the middle. CDR3 size: 15 residues. CDR1 MNHEY and CDR2 SVGAGI come from the germline V gene. This CDR3 is CASSRPRGEYNEQFF. DNA for the CDR3: TGTGCCAGCAGCCGTCCTCGGGGAGAATACAATGAGCAGTTCTTC.

The genes are TRBV6-1 and TRBJ2-7, with TRBD1 identical over 7 bases. V shed 0 bases and J 3 bases; nucleotides not matched to a gene: 8. The germline CDR1 and CDR2 sequences are MNHNS and SASEGT. The CDR3 loop spans 16 amino acids. The CDR3 is CASSEAVGQAFYEQYF. The CDR3 region has the DNA TGTGCCAGCAGTGAAGCGGTAGGACAGGCCTTCTACGAGCAGTACTTC.

The rearrangement joins TRBV5-1 to TRBJ2-3; 8 bases fit TRBD2. Germline V gives CDR1 SGHRS, CDR2 YFSETQ. CDR3 length: 16 residues. J lost 2 bases, V lost 0 bases, and 5 bases had no gene match. The CDR3 region is CASSLVLAADTDTQYF. CDR3 in DNA: TGCGCCAGCAGCTTGGTACTAGCGGCCGACACAGATACGCAGTATTTT.

The gene calls are TRBV5-1 and TRBJ2-5, with 9 positions matching TRBD2. Germline CDR1 and CDR2: SGHRS and YFSETQ. This CDR3 is 15 amino acids long. The trim removed 2 bases at V and 3 bases at J, leaving 5 bases unmatched. The CDR3 is CASSFGTSNKETQYF. For the CDR3, the DNA is TGCGCCAGCAGCTTTGGGACTAGCAATAAAGAGACCCAGTACTTC.

The chain has TRBV6-1 and TRBJ1-2; perhaps TRBD1 as D (5 bases). Germline V lookup: CDR1 MNHNS, CDR2 SASEGT. CDR3 size: 13 residues. Between the trimmed V and J ends, which lost 1 base and 2 bases, there was a span of 5 bases. CDR3 bases: TGTGCCAGCAGTGAAGGGGGGAACTATGGCTACACCTTC. It translates to CASSEGGNYGYTF.

V gene TRBV25-1 combines with J gene TRBJ2-3, with D possibly TRBD2 on 5 matching bases. Germline V gene lookup returns CDR1 MGHDK and CDR2 SYGVNS. V dropped 6 bases and J dropped 7 bases, with 20 bases sitting between them. The CDR3 sequence is 15 residues long. The CDR3 DNA reads as TGTGCCAGCAGCTCACTAGAACCTAAGGATAATACGCAGTATTTT. This codes for CASSSLEPKDNTQYF.

The chain carries TRBV11-3 and TRBJ2-1; possibly TRBD2 for D (6 bases). Trimming shortened V by 5 bases and J by 10 bases, and 12 bases separated the two germline ends. Germline-derived CDR1 and CDR2 are SGHNT and YENEEA. CDR3 length equals 12 residues. The CDR3, as DNA: TGTGCCAGCAGCACGACTGCGGGGGAGCAGTTCTTC. This encodes CASSTTAGEQFF.

This clone showed up just once. This chain connects TRBV20-1 to TRBJ2-7; unclear D gene. This CDR3 spans 11 amino acids. Germline assignment: CDR1 DFQATT and CDR2 SNEGSKA (reference sequence). Trimming stripped 0 bases from V and 3 bases from J, with 3 bases between. CDR3 loop: CSARDDYEQYF. The CDR3 bases are TGCAGTGCTAGAGACGACTACGAGCAGTACTTC.

Worth noting for this clone: Other DNA sequences within the sample encode an identical CDR3. V usage is TRBV27 and J usage is TRBJ2-1, with 8 bases aligning to TRBD2. The CDR3 has 14 residues. The V and J ends lost 2 bases and 7 bases, in that order; junction bases with no gene match: 4. Looked up from germline, CDR1 is MNHEY and CDR2 is SMNVEV (reference sequence). CDR3 sequence reads: CASSLGTSGNEQFF. The CDR3 nucleotides read TGTGCCAGCAGTTTAGGGACTAGTGGGAATGAGCAGTTCTTC.